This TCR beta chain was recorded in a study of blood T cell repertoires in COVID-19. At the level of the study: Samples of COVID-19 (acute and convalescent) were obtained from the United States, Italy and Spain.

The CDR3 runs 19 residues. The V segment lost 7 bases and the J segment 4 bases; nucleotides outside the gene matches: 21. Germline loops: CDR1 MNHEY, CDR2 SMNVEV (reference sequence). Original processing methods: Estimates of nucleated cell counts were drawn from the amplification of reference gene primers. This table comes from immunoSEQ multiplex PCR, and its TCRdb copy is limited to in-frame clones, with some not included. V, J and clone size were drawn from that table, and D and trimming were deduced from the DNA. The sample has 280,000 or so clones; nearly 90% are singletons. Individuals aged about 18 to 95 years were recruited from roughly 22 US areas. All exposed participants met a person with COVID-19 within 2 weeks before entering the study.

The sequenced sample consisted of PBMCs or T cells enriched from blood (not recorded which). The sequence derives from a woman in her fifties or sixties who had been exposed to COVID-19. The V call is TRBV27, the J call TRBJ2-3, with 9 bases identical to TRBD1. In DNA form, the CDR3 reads TGTGCCAGCACTAGCTTCAGGGAAACCGGGACAGGGTACCCAGATACGCAGTATTTT. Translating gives CASTSFRETGTGYPDTQYF.